This TCR beta chain derives from a study of T cell responses to AZD1222 COVID-19 vaccine. Study-level points and caveats: Unmutated variant regions reportedly attract nearly half of all spike-specific TCRs.

In the case of this clone: Its antigen is as yet unknown.

Repertoires were generated with immunoSEQ multiplex PCR, while TCRdb's copy carries only in-frame clones and drops some. The sample yields tens of thousands of clones, roughly nine tenths seen once. The TCR comes from an adult who received the AZD1222 COVID-19 vaccine. Material: peripheral blood, obtained 28 days after the second AZD1222 dose.

CDR3 region: CASSWVQMAGAFNYGYTF. For the CDR3, the DNA is TGCGCCAGCAGCTGGGTTCAGATGGCAGGGGCTTTTAACTATGGCTACACCTTC. The genes are TRBV5-1 and TRBJ1-2, with D possibly TRBD1 on 6 matching bases. The CDR3 loop spans 18 amino acids. Germline V gene lookup returns CDR1 SGHRS and CDR2 YFSETQ. V was trimmed by 3 bases and J by 1 base, leaving 22 bases between them.